A selection of T cell receptor beta chains follows, all from one sample in a study of a mutant IDH1 vaccine in newly diagnosed glioma. Sequenced by immunoSEQ multiplex PCR; TCRdb stores in-frame clones only, minus some. The top ten hold 3.6% of the sample, which has about 60,000 clones, about 80% seen once. No antigen has been identified for these receptors. Sequenced here: PBMCs, sampled from a glioma patient whose treatment included an IDH1 peptide vaccine. The source is a man aged 25 to 40 with glioma. Each CDR3 is given with its conserved first and last residue. The D gene is left open where the match is weak. Some rows have no size entry. The others give once, few or many, or a class for an expanded clone.

TRBJ2-3 | - | TRBV4-3 | 15 | - | TGCGCCAGCAGCCAAGAACTGGGGGGCACAGATACGCAGTATTTT | CASSQELGGTDTQYF
TRBJ2-7 | - | TRBV28 | 17 | once | TGTGCCAGCAGCCCTACAGACTACAGGGGAGGAATTTACGAGCAGTACTTC | CASSPTDYRGGIYEQYF
TRBJ2-2 | TRBD1 | TRBV10-3 | 13 | medium-sized | TGTGCCATCAGACAGGGGGCGTCCGGGGAGCTGTTTTTT | CAIRQGASGELFF
TRBJ2-5 | TRBD2 | TRBV19 | 17 | - | TGTGCCAGTAGTATGCCCCGAAGCGGGGGTAGCCAAGAGACCCAGTACTTC | CASSMPRSGGSQETQYF
TRBJ2-3 | - | TRBV7-9 | 13 | - | TGTGCCAGCAGCCTTTATCCCCCAGATACGCAGTATTTT | CASSLYPPDTQYF
TRBJ2-5 | - | TRBV6-1 | 14 | - | TGTGCCAGCAGTGTAGGATACACCCCAGAGACCCAGTACTTC | CASSVGYTPETQYF
TRBJ2-5 | - | TRBV9 | 19 | - | TGTGCCAGCAGCGTAGACCGGGGGCTGGGGGTTGAGAGGAAAGAGACCCAGTACTTC | CASSVDRGLGVERKETQYF
TRBJ2-6 | - | TRBV5-1 | 15 | - | TGCGCCAGCAGCTTCAGGCCCTCTGGGGCCAACGTCCTGACTTTC | CASSFRPSGANVLTF
TRBJ2-4 | TRBD1 | TRBV6-5 | 14 | once | TGTGCCAGCAGTGTGGACAGGGGCGGAAACATTCAGTACTTC | CASSVDRGGNIQYF
TRBJ1-2 | - | TRBV14 | 15 | - | TGTGCCAGCAGCCAAGAAGGCCTATTCGTTTATGGCTACACCTTC | CASSQEGLFVYGYTF
TRBJ2-1 | TRBD2 | TRBV5-4 | 16 | - | TGTGCCAGCAGCTGGGCCGGGACTAGCGGGACGAATGAGCAGTTCTTC | CASSWAGTSGTNEQFF
TRBJ2-7 | TRBD1 | TRBV28 | 15 | - | TGTGCCAGCAGTTTACAGGGGGAGAGTTCCTACGAGCAGTACTTC | CASSLQGESSYEQYF
TRBJ1-5 | - | TRBV5-8 | 15 | - | TGTGCCAGCAGCATCCGGGACGTCCGCAATCAGCCCCAGCATTTT | CASSIRDVRNQPQHF
TRBJ2-3 | - | TRBV6-5 | 13 | - | TGTGCCAGCAGTTACTTCTCCTCGGGTACGCAGTATTTT | CASSYFSSGTQYF
TRBJ2-1 | TRBD2 | TRBV7-3 | 16 | - | TGTGCCAGCAGCCCCCGAGGGGTTAGCGGGAGCAATGAGCAGTTCTTC | CASSPRGVSGSNEQFF
TRBJ2-2 | TRBD2 | TRBV13 | 15 | - | TGTGCCAGCAGCTTTAGCGGGAGGGCCCCCGGGGAGCTGTTTTTT | CASSFSGRAPGELFF
TRBJ2-3 | TRBD2 | TRBV5-4 | 17 | - | TGTGCCAGCAGCCATACCGGACTAGCGATTAACACAGATACGCAGTATTTT | CASSHTGLAINTDTQYF
TRBJ2-5 | TRBD2 | TRBV25-1 | 14 | - | TGTGCCAGCAACGGCGGGGGGGCTGAAGAGACCCAGTACTTC | CASNGGGAEETQYF
TRBJ1-2 | - | TRBV2 | 14 | - | TGTGCCAGCGGCGGAAATCAGGGGACCTATGGCTACACCTTC | CASGGNQGTYGYTF
TRBJ1-5 | - | TRBV19 | 16 | - | TGTGCCAGTAGTATAGGGGCAGGGTATCAATATCAGCCCCAGCATTTT | CASSIGAGYQYQPQHF
TRBJ2-2 | - | TRBV6-5 | 14 | once | TGTGCCAGCAGTGTGGAACTGAACACCGGGGAGCTGTTTTTT | CASSVELNTGELFF
TRBJ1-2 | - | TRBV5-1 | 13 | - | TGCGCCAGCAGCCCGGGACCGAACTATGGCTACACCTTC | CASSPGPNYGYTF
TRBJ2-7 | - | TRBV7-6 | 13 | - | TGTGCCAGCAGCTTAGGTCCGAACTACGAGCAGTACTTC | CASSLGPNYEQYF
TRBJ2-3 | - | TRBV9 | 15 | once | TGTGCCAGCAGCGTCCGGGGAGAACCCCCAGATACGCAGTATTTT | CASSVRGEPPDTQYF
TRBJ1-1 | TRBD1 | TRBV28 | 18 | - | TGTGCCAGCAGTTCCTCCATGACAGGGGGTCCCATGAACACTGAAGCTTTCTTT | CASSSSMTGGPMNTEAFF
TRBJ2-7 | - | TRBV11-2 | 14 | - | TGTGCCAGCAGCTCCGACAGTGCTCCCTACGAGCAGTACTTC | CASSSDSAPYEQYF
TRBJ1-2 | TRBD1 | TRBV9 | 15 | few | TGTGCCAGCAGCGGAAGACAGGGGGCCGACTATGGCTACACCTTC | CASSGRQGADYGYTF
TRBJ1-2 | - | TRBV15 | 14 | - | TGTGCCACCAGCAGAGATCTATCGAACTATGGCTACACCTTC | CATSRDLSNYGYTF
TRBJ1-5 | TRBD1 | TRBV5-8 | 16 | - | TGTGCCAGCAGCCAAGGGACAGCCCGGGGCAATCAGCCCCAGCATTTT | CASSQGTARGNQPQHF
TRBJ1-2 | - | TRBV2 | 13 | once | TGTGCCAGCAGTGTTCAACGGGGCTATGGCTACACCTTC | CASSVQRGYGYTF
TRBJ1-3 | TRBD1 | TRBV11-2 | 15 | few | TGTGCCAGCAGCTTCAGACAGGGGTCTGGAAACACCATATATTTT | CASSFRQGSGNTIYF
TRBJ2-7 | - | TRBV5-1 | 14 | - | TGCGCCAGCAGCTCTCGACAGGCCGGCTACGAGCAGTACTTC | CASSSRQAGYEQYF
TRBJ1-2 | TRBD1 | TRBV19 | 15 | - | TGTGCCAGTAGTATAGAGCGACAGGGGTGGTATGGCTACACCTTC | CASSIERQGWYGYTF